Presented here are 12 T cell receptor beta chains from one specimen sequenced in a study of blood T cell repertoires in COVID-19. TCRdb's table, derived via immunoSEQ multiplex PCR, lists solely in-frame clones and lacks some. This table holds approximately 70,000 clones, 91% found once. The sample consisted of peripheral blood. The source is a human donor with active COVID-19. The donor label of this sample is uncertain.

This chain links TRBV14 with TRBJ1-1; possible D gene TRBD1, 5 bases. The length of the CDR3 is 16 residues. Germline V gives CDR1 SGHDN, CDR2 FVKESK. Trimming took off 4 bases at V and 4 bases at J, with 19 bases between the two ends. The CDR3 nucleotides are TGTGCCAGCAGCCTATGGACGGCAGGGTCTGTCACTGAAGCTTTCTTT. Amino acid sequence: CASSLWTAGSVTEAFF.

This clone was seen only once. This chain uses TRBV6-6 with TRBJ2-1, with D possibly matching TRBD2 (5 bases). Germline assignment: CDR1 MNHNY and CDR2 SVGAGI (reference sequence). Trimming left V 6 bases short and J 6 bases short, with 9 bases between. CDR3 size: 12 residues. The CDR3, as DNA: TGTGCCAGCAGAACCGGGATCAATGAGCAGTTCTTC. It is translated as CASRTGINEQFF.

The rearrangement joins TRBV4-3 to TRBJ1-1, with 7 bases that match TRBD1. Germline CDR1 LGHNA, CDR2 YSLEER. V was clipped by 0 bases and J by 0 bases; unmatched bases: 4. The CDR3 is 16 amino acids. DNA of the CDR3: TGCGCCAGCAGCCAAGATCAGGGGGACATGAACACTGAAGCTTTCTTT. This encodes CASSQDQGDMNTEAFF.

The chain couples TRBV12-3 or TRBV12-4 to TRBJ1-1, with 7 bases matching TRBD1. CDR3 length equals 12 residues. The junction had 1 base not matched to a gene; V was cut back by 1 base and J by 8 bases. This chain's CDR3 is CASSLEGGEAFF. For the CDR3, the DNA is TGTGCCAGCAGTTTAGAAGGGGGCGAAGCTTTCTTT.

The chain links TRBV30 to TRBJ2-1; 8 bases align to TRBD2. V was pared by 8 bases and J by 4 bases, with 10 bases of the junction left unmatched. The CDR3 loop spans 14 amino acids. From germline, CDR1 is GTSNPN and CDR2 SVGIG (reference sequence). The CDR3 DNA is TGTGCCACGGATGTAACGGGAGGGTACAATGAGCAGTTCTTC. Translating gives CATDVTGGYNEQFF.

This clone was seen once. Here the CDR3 reads CASSPHGQKNTEAFF. CDR3 coding DNA: TGTGCCAGCAGCCCGCATGGACAGAAGAACACTGAAGCTTTCTTT. This chain connects TRBV6-5 to TRBJ1-1, with D possibly matching TRBD1 (6 bases). Per the germline V gene, CDR1 is MNHEY and CDR2 is SVGAGI. The CDR3 spans 15 residues. The germline V and J ends were trimmed by 6 bases and 1 base, with 15 bases remaining between them.

The J gene is TRBJ2-2, the V gene TRBV7-3, with D possibly matching TRBD1 (6 bases). V was pared by 5 bases and J by 0 bases, with 22 bases between. The CDR3 sequence is 19 residues long. CDR1 SGHTA and CDR2 FQGTGA come from the germline V gene. The CDR3 loop is CASSGDGTRLFANTGELFF. The CDR3 DNA reads TGTGCCAGCAGCGGGGACGGGACAAGGCTCTTCGCGAACACCGGGGAGCTGTTTTTT.

This clone was picked up one time. The rearrangement links TRBV7-2 to TRBJ2-2; D is possibly TRBD1 (6 bases). Deletions cut 5 bases from V and 0 bases from J, with 13 bases between. Germline V gives CDR1 SGHTA, CDR2 FQGNSA. The CDR3 covers 16 residues. CDR3 sequence reads: CASSIRTAPNTGELFF. For the CDR3, the DNA is TGTGCCAGCAGCATCCGGACAGCCCCGAACACCGGGGAGCTGTTTTTT.

V is TRBV3-1 (or the pseudogene TRBV3-2) and J is TRBJ1-3; D is possibly TRBD1 (6 bases). The CDR3 length is 15 residues. CDR1 and CDR2 from the germline V gene are LGHDT and YNNKEL (reference sequence). V lost 3 bases and J lost 4, with 13 bases in between. CDR3 DNA: TGTGCCAGCAGCCACCGGGGGGCGTCGGGAAACACCATATATTTT. Translation: CASSHRGASGNTIYF.

The genes are TRBV9 and TRBJ2-2; D may be TRBD1 (6 bases). The CDR3 is 15 amino acids. Between the trimmed V and J ends, which lost 3 bases and 3 bases, there was a span of 12 bases. CDR1 SGDLS and CDR2 YYNGEE come from the germline V gene. The CDR3 DNA reads TGTGCCAGCAGCGCACAAGGACAGTACACCGGGGAGCTGTTTTTT. It codes for CASSAQGQYTGELFF. Using reference TRBV9 and TRBJ2-2 for the parts outside the CDR3, the full variable domain is DSGVTQTPKHLITATGQRVTLRCSPRSGDLSVYWYQQSLDQGLQFLIQYYNGEERAKGNILERFSAQQFPDLHSELNLSSLELGDSALYFCASSAQGQYTGELFFGEGSRLTVL.

The J gene is TRBJ2-4, the V gene TRBV27; no definite D call. The CDR3 runs to 15 residues. Deletions cut 6 bases from V and 0 bases from J, with 12 bases between. Germline CDR1 reads MNHEY; CDR2 reads SMNVEV (reference sequence). The DNA of the CDR3 is TGTGCCAGCAGAGGCAGCGACCTAGCCAAAAACATTCAGTACTTC. Amino acid sequence: CASRGSDLAKNIQYF.

The J gene is TRBJ2-3, the V gene TRBV15; the match to TRBD1 covers 7 bases. Trimming at V came to 1 base and at J to 0 bases, leaving 7 bases not matched to a gene. The CDR3 length is 17 residues. Germline lookup yields CDR1 LNHNV and CDR2 YYDKDF (reference sequence). The CDR3 is CATSRVGQTPSTDTQYF. The CDR3 region has the DNA TGTGCCACCAGCAGAGTGGGACAGACGCCTAGCACAGATACGCAGTATTTT.